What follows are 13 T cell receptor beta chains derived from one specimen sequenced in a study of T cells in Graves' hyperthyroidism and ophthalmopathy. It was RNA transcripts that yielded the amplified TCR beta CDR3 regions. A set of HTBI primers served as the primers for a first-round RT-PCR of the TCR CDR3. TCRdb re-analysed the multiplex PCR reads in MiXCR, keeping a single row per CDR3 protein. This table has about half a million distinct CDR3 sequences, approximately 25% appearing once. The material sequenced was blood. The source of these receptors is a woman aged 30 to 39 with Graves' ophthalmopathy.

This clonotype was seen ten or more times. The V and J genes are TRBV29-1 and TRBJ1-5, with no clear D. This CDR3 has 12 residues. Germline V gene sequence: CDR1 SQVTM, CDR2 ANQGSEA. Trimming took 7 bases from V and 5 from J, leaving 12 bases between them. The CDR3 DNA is TGCAGCGCTTCGGACGGGGATCAGCCCCAGCATTTT. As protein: CSASDGDQPQHF.

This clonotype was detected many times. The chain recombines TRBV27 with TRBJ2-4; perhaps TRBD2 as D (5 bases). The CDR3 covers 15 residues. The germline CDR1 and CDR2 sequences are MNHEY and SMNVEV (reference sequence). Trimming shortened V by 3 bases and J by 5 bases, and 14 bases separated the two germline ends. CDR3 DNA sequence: TGTGCCAGCAGTTTCGGACTGGGCCCCGAAAACATTCAGTACTTC. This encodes CASSFGLGPENIQYF.

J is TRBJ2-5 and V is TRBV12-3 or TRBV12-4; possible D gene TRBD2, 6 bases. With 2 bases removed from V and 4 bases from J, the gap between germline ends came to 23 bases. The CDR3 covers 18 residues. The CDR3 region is CASSLPLGSGGSGETQYF. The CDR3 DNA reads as TGTGCCAGCAGTTTACCCCTGGGTAGCGGAGGAAGTGGAGAGACCCAGTACTTC.

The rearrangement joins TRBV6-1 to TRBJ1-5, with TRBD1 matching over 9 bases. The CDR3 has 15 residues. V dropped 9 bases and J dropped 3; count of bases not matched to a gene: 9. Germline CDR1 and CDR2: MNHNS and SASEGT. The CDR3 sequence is CASTGTGRFNQPQHF. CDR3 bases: TGTGCCAGTACCGGGACAGGGCGTTTCAATCAGCCCCAGCATTTT.

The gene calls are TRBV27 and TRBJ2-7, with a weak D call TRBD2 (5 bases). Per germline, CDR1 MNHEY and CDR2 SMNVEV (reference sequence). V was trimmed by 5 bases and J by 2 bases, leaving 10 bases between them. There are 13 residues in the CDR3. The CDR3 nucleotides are TGTGCCAGCAGTACCCGGGATACCTACGAGCAGTACTTC. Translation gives CASSTRDTYEQYF.

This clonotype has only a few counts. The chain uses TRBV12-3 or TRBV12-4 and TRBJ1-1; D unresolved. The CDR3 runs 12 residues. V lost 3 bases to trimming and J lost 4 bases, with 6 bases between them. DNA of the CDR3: TGTGCCAGCAGTTTTTATCTCACTGAAGCTTTCTTT. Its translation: CASSFYLTEAFF.

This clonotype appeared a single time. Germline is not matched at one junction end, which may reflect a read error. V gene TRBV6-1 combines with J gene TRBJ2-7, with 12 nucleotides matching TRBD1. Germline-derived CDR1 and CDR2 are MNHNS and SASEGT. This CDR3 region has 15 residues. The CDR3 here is CASSGGDRGLGELYF. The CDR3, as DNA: TGTGCCAGCAGTGGAGGGGACAGGGGGCTCGGGGAGCTGTACTTC.

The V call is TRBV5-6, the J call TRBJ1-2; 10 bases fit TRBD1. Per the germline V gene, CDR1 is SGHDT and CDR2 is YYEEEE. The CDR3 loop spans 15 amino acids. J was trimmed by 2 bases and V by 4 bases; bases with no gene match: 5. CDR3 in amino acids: CASSKPGQGNYGYTF. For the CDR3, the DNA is TGTGCCAGCAGCAAGCCGGGACAGGGGAACTATGGCTACACCTTC.

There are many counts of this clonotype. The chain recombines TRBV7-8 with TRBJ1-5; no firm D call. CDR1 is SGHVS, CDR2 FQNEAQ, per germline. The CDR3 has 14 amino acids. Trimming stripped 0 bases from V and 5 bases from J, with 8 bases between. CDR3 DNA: TGTGCCAGCAGCTTAGCTGGGGAATATCAGCCCCAGCATTTT. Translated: CASSLAGEYQPQHF.

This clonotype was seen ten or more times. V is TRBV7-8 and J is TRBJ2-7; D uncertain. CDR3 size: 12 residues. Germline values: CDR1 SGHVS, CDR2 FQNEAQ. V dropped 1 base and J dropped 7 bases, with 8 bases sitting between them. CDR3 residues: CASSLGTQEQYF. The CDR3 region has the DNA TGTGCCAGCAGCTTAGGGACGCAAGAGCAGTACTTC.

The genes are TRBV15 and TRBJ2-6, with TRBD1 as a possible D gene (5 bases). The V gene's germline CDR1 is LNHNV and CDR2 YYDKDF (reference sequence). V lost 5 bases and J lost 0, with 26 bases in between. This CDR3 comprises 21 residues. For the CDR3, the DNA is TGTGCCACCAGCCAAAGAGGCGTGCAGACAGCCGTAATCTCTGGGGCCAACGTCCTGACTTTC. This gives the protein CATSQRGVQTAVISGANVLTF.

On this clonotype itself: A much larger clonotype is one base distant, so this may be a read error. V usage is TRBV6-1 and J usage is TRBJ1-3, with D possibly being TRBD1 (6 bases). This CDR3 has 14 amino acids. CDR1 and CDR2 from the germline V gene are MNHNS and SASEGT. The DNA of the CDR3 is TGTGTCAGCAGGCGGACAGCCTCTGGAAACACCATATATTTT. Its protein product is CVSRRTASGNTIYF.

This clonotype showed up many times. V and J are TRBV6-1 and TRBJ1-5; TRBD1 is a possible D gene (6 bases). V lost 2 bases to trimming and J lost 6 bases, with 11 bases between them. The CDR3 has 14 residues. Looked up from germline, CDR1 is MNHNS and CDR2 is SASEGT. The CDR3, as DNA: TGTGCCAGCAGTGAATGGGGGGGCGGTCAGCCCCAGCATTTT. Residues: CASSEWGGGQPQHF.